The clone carrying this TCR beta chain was counted only a few times. Its target is not known. One end of the junction does not line up with germline, which may come from a read error. Each TCR beta cDNA library carried unique molecular identifiers. MiXCR, run by TCRdb on the PCR reads, gives a single entry per CDR3 protein. This sample has hundreds of thousands of distinct CDR3 sequences; 25% to 30% occur once, and the top ten carry 0.55% to 0.65%. The CDR3 runs 13 residues. CDR1 is SEHNR, CDR2 FQNEAQ, per germline (reference sequence). The record originates from a study of post-analysis software for immune sequencing data. At the level of the study: Clinical courses comprised relapsing-remitting, secondary progressive and progressive-relapsing multiple sclerosis. Study findings and constraints: Controls showed lower frequencies than patients for roughly five TRBV segments, and TRBV5-6, TRBV5-1 and TRBV20-1 were among these.

V usage is TRBV7-9 and J usage is TRBJ2-6; no firm D call. Source material: blood. The sequence was obtained from a girl aged 5-17 years with multiple sclerosis. CDR3 sequence: CAGSPQRYLVLTF. In DNA, the CDR3 is TGTGCCGGCAGCCCCCAACGCTACCTTGTCCTGACTTTC.